A selection of T cell receptor beta chains follows, all from one sample in a study of OX40 agonist ivuxolimab in advanced cancers. Profiling relied on immunoSEQ multiplex PCR, and the TCRdb table lists in-frame clones only, not all of them. The repertoire includes under 140,000 clones, roughly nine tenths of them detected once, and less than 0.3% sits in the top ten. The sequenced sample was CD4+ or CD8+ T cells sorted from blood, obtained in a trial of the OX40 agonist ivuxolimab. The origin of the receptors is an adult with an advanced solid tumor such as melanoma, head and neck, liver or kidney cancer. CDR3s include the opening cysteine and the closing phenylalanine or tryptophan. A D gene is named only where the DNA matches it firmly. Only part of the rows carry a size: once, few, many, or a class if the clone is expanded.

V gene	D gene	clone size	J gene	CDR3 protein	CDR3 DNA
TRBV10-3	TRBD1	.	TRBJ2-6	CAISEGQGAFGANVLTF	TGTGCCATCAGTGAGGGACAGGGGGCCTTTGGGGCCAACGTCCTGACTTTC
TRBV19	TRBD1	.	TRBJ1-5	CASSRGRTGGFGQPQHF	TGTGCCAGTAGTAGAGGCCGGACAGGGGGTTTCGGGCAGCCCCAGCATTTT
TRBV28	.	once	TRBJ1-1	CASTPPGGYLKAFF	TGTGCCAGCACCCCACCCGGGGGCTACCTAAAAGCTTTCTTT
TRBV19	.	.	TRBJ2-3	CASSIMGNTDTQYF	TGTGCCAGTAGTATCATGGGGAACACAGATACGCAGTATTTT
TRBV4-3	TRBD2	.	TRBJ2-7	CASSQDEVAGHYRYEQYF	TGCGCCAGCAGCCAAGATGAAGTAGCGGGGCATTACCGATACGAGCAGTACTTC
TRBV10-2	.	.	TRBJ2-7	CASSESPSYEQYF	TGCGCCAGCAGTGAGAGCCCATCCTACGAGCAGTACTTC
TRBV19	.	.	TRBJ1-5	CASSLPLASAFNQPQHF	TGTGCCAGTAGTCTACCCCTGGCCAGTGCCTTCAATCAGCCCCAGCATTTT
TRBV5-4	.	.	TRBJ1-1	CASSLALNTEAFF	TGTGCCAGCAGTCTGGCCCTGAACACTGAAGCTTTCTTT
TRBV15	.	.	TRBJ1-5	CATSRDLEGNQPQHF	TGTGCCACCAGCAGAGATCTCGAGGGCAATCAGCCCCAGCATTTT
TRBV6-5	.	.	TRBJ1-2	CASSPAGARGYTF	TGTGCCAGCAGCCCGGCGGGGGCGAGGGGCTACACCTTC
TRBV6-4	TRBD1	.	TRBJ1-4	CASRAGTGYEKLFF	TGTGCCAGCAGGGCCGGGACAGGGTATGAAAAACTGTTTTTT
TRBV5-1	.	.	TRBJ1-1	CASSFAGGDTEAFF	TGCGCCAGCAGCTTCGCCGGGGGCGACACTGAAGCTTTCTTT
TRBV5-5	TRBD1	.	TRBJ2-5	CASSGTGVSQETQYF	TGTGCCAGCTCGGGGACAGGGGTGTCCCAAGAGACCCAGTACTTC
TRBV5-1	.	.	TRBJ1-1	CASSSLSVKGGNTEAFF	TGCGCCAGCAGCTCCTTATCGGTAAAGGGGGGCAACACTGAAGCTTTCTTT
TRBV11-3	.	.	TRBJ2-7	CASSLAGQGEQYF	TGTGCCAGCAGCTTAGCCGGGCAGGGCGAGCAGTACTTC
TRBV7-7	TRBD2	.	TRBJ2-1	CASSLAGGSNEQFF	TGTGCTAGCAGCTTAGCGGGGGGCAGCAATGAGCAGTTCTTC
TRBV27	TRBD1	once	TRBJ2-7	CASSSTGGYEQYF	TGTGCCAGCAGTTCGACAGGGGGCTACGAGCAGTACTTC
TRBV28	.	.	TRBJ1-5	CASRFILGNQPQHF	TGTGCCAGCAGATTTATCCTAGGCAATCAGCCCCAGCATTTT
TRBV6-5	.	.	TRBJ1-1	CASSYSRTNTEAFF	TGTGCCAGCAGTTACTCGAGGACCAACACTGAAGCTTTCTTT
TRBV7-2	.	.	TRBJ2-3	CASSARGGAPGDTQYF	TGTGCCAGCAGCGCCAGAGGCGGGGCACCTGGGGATACGCAGTATTTT
TRBV19	TRBD1	.	TRBJ2-7	CASSIGTGAYEQYF	TGTGCCAGTAGTATTGGGACAGGGGCCTACGAGCAGTACTTC
TRBV4-3	TRBD2	.	TRBJ2-3	CASSQGGGAGVGDTQYF	TGCGCCAGCAGCCAAGGCGGGGGGGCGGGTGTAGGAGATACGCAGTATTTT
TRBV7-8	TRBD2	.	TRBJ2-1	CASSSSSGSYNEQFF	TGTGCCAGCAGCTCGTCTAGCGGTTCGTACAATGAGCAGTTCTTC
TRBV5-4	.	.	TRBJ2-5	CASSLGPNSLGYQETQYF	TGTGCCAGCAGCTTGGGACCAAATTCCCTAGGGTACCAAGAGACCCAGTACTTC
TRBV4-3	.	.	TRBJ1-6	CASSPKRSNSPLHF	TGCGCCAGCAGCCCCAAACGGTCCAATTCACCCCTCCACTTT
TRBV5-1	TRBD1	.	TRBJ2-1	CASSPTTGVYNEQFF	TGCGCCAGCAGCCCCACGACAGGGGTTTACAATGAGCAGTTCTTC
TRBV30	.	.	TRBJ1-5	CAWSYRKNQPQHF	TGTGCCTGGAGTTATAGGAAGAATCAGCCCCAGCATTTT
TRBV15	.	.	TRBJ2-5	CATSRTYDQETQYF	TGTGCCACCAGCAGAACATACGACCAAGAGACCCAGTACTTC
TRBV15	TRBD1	.	TRBJ1-5	CATSRDLDRGNQPQHF	TGTGCCACCAGCAGAGATTTGGACAGGGGCAATCAGCCCCAGCATTTT
TRBV2	TRBD2	.	TRBJ2-5	CASSDSGGNRETQYF	TGTGCCAGCAGTGATAGCGGGGGTAATAGGGAGACCCAGTACTTC
TRBV19	.	.	TRBJ1-2	CASKVVDGANGYTF	TGTGCCAGTAAAGTGGTGGATGGGGCGAATGGCTACACCTTC
TRBV5-5	.	once	TRBJ2-1	CASSFLGEVYNEQFF	TGTGCCAGCAGCTTTCTAGGGGAAGTCTACAATGAGCAGTTCTTC
TRBV30	TRBD1	.	TRBJ1-2	CAWKYGFGTGSLGYTF	TGTGCCTGGAAATACGGATTCGGGACAGGGTCCTTGGGCTACACCTTC
TRBV27	.	.	TRBJ2-7	CASSLSSGEQQYF	TGTGCCAGCAGTTTATCTTCAGGGGAGCAGCAGTACTTC
TRBV19	.	.	TRBJ2-1	CASSPRAQLTYNEQFF	TGTGCCAGTAGTCCCCGCGCGCAGCTTACCTACAATGAGCAGTTCTTC
TRBV5-1	.	.	TRBJ2-5	CASSFGRGETQYF	TGCGCCAGCAGCTTCGGCCGGGGAGAGACCCAGTACTTC
TRBV19	.	.	TRBJ1-2	CASSISTGWGSNYGYTF	TGTGCCAGTAGTATATCAACGGGGTGGGGATCGAACTATGGCTACACCTTC
TRBV6-5	.	.	TRBJ2-4	CASSWNGDIQYF	TGTGCCAGCAGCTGGAACGGGGACATTCAGTACTTC
TRBV28	TRBD1	.	TRBJ2-5	CASSFTFPGQPLQETQYF	TGTGCCAGCAGTTTCACATTCCCGGGACAGCCCCTTCAAGAGACCCAGTACTTC
TRBV4-1	.	.	TRBJ2-3	CASSQVFRVRGLSDTQYF	TGCGCCAGCAGCCAAGTATTTCGTGTTAGAGGATTATCAGATACGCAGTATTTT
TRBV4-2	.	.	TRBJ2-7	CASSQGLSSYEQYF	TGTGCCAGCAGCCAAGGACTGTCATCCTACGAGCAGTACTTC
TRBV4-1	.	.	TRBJ1-2	CASSQGNRIRGFYGYTF	TGCGCCAGCAGCCAAGGTAATCGGATCAGGGGATTCTATGGCTACACCTTC
TRBV7-2	.	.	TRBJ1-2	CASSPPPGNQYYGYTF	TGTGCCAGCAGCCCACCTCCAGGGAATCAGTACTATGGCTACACCTTC
TRBV11-3	TRBD2	.	TRBJ2-3	CASSRAGGLTDTQYF	TGTGCCAGCAGCCGAGCGGGAGGGCTCACAGATACGCAGTATTTT
TRBV13	TRBD1	.	TRBJ2-1	CASSLGGTGGGNEQFF	TGTGCCAGCAGCTTAGGCGGGACAGGAGGAGGGAATGAGCAGTTCTTC
TRBV5-1	TRBD1	.	TRBJ2-7	CASRLTGGFRDEQYF	TGCGCCAGCAGGCTCACAGGGGGCTTTAGAGACGAGCAGTACTTC
TRBV7-3	.	.	TRBJ1-6	CASSLNSVGNSPLHF	TGTGCCAGCAGCTTAAATTCAGTGGGGAATTCACCCCTCCACTTT
TRBV5-4	.	.	TRBJ1-6	CASSLAADNSPLHF	TGTGCCAGCAGCTTGGCGGCCGATAATTCACCCCTCCACTTT
TRBV28	TRBD2	.	TRBJ2-1	CASTIAGVRYNEQFF	TGTGCCAGCACCATAGCGGGAGTGAGGTACAATGAGCAGTTCTTC
TRBV11-3	TRBD2	.	TRBJ2-7	CASSFGAGGDEQYF	TGTGCCAGCAGCTTCGGAGCGGGAGGGGACGAGCAGTACTTC
TRBV7-2	TRBD2	.	TRBJ2-1	CASSPKAGGNEQFF	TGTGCCAGCAGCCCCAAGGCGGGAGGCAATGAGCAGTTCTTC